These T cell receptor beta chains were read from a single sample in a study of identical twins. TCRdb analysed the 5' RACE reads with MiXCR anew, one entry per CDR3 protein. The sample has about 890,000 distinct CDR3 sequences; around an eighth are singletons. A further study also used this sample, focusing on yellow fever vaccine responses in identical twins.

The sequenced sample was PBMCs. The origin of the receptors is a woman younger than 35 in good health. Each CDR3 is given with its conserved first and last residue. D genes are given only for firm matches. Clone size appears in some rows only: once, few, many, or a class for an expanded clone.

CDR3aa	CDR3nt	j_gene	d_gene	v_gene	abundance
CASRSTGRETQYF	TGTGCCAGCAGATCTACAGGGAGGGAGACCCAGTACTTC	TRBJ2-5	-	TRBV12-3/TRBV12-4	many
CASSYSGGTKNIQYF	TGTGCCAGCAGTTACTCTGGGGGAACCAAAAACATTCAGTACTTC	TRBJ2-4	-	TRBV6-5	few
CASSTQGTATNEKLFF	TGCGCCAGCAGCACTCAAGGGACAGCCACTAATGAAAAACTGTTTTTT	TRBJ1-4	TRBD1	TRBV5-1	many
CASSPVVGQGSFNEQFF	TGTGCCAGCTCACCAGTGGTAGGACAGGGGAGTTTCAATGAGCAGTTCTTC	TRBJ2-1	TRBD1	TRBV18	-
CASNPSYGTGELFF	TGTGCCAGCAACCCTAGCTATGGTACCGGGGAGCTGTTTTTT	TRBJ2-2	-	TRBV27	few
CASSPPGQGHTGELFF	TGTGCCAGCTCACCACCGGGACAGGGACACACCGGGGAGCTGTTTTTT	TRBJ2-2	TRBD1	TRBV18	-
CASSTHPGELFF	TGTGCCAGCAGCACTCACCCCGGGGAGCTGTTTTTT	TRBJ2-2	-	TRBV6-2/TRBV6-3	-
CASSRSGTEKAFF	TGTGCCAGCAGCCGGTCCGGGACAGAAAAAGCTTTCTTT	TRBJ1-1	TRBD1	TRBV7-9	few
CASSGTGLEARNTEAFF	TGCGCCAGCAGCGGGACAGGTCTGGAGGCAAGGAACACTGAAGCTTTCTTT	TRBJ1-1	TRBD1	TRBV5-1	many
CASSIENDARETQYF	TGTGCCAGTAGTATAGAGAACGACGCCAGGGAGACCCAGTACTTC	TRBJ2-5	-	TRBV19	few
CASTFEGGGLYNEQFF	TGTGCCAGCACCTTTGAGGGAGGTGGTTTGTACAATGAGCAGTTCTTC	TRBJ2-1	-	TRBV9	many
CASVPSGGADVNEQFF	TGCGCCAGCGTGCCTAGCGGGGGGGCTGACGTGAATGAGCAGTTCTTC	TRBJ2-1	TRBD2	TRBV10-2	few
CASSFIGRRTEAFF	TGTGCCAGTAGTTTTATTGGACGGAGGACTGAAGCTTTCTTT	TRBJ1-1	-	TRBV19	-
CASSQEQGNRYGYTF	TGCGCCAGCAGCCAAGAACAGGGAAACCGCTATGGCTACACCTTC	TRBJ1-2	-	TRBV4-1	-
CSADVVAGTEAFF	TGCAGTGCTGACGTTGTGGCTGGGACTGAAGCTTTCTTT	TRBJ1-1	-	TRBV20-1	-
CASSQPGDMGNIQYF	TGTGCCAGCAGCCAACCAGGGGATATGGGAAACATTCAGTACTTC	TRBJ2-4	-	TRBV3-1	few
CASRSRRGTITGELFF	TGTGCCAGCAGGAGTCGCAGGGGGACGATCACCGGGGAGCTGTTTTTT	TRBJ2-2	TRBD1	TRBV12-3/TRBV12-4	many
CASSLWARINQPQHF	TGTGCCAGCAGCTTGTGGGCCCGGATCAATCAGCCCCAGCATTTT	TRBJ1-5	-	TRBV5-6	-
CAISGAGGGQPQHF	TGTGCCATCAGTGGGGCAGGAGGGGGTCAGCCCCAGCATTTT	TRBJ1-5	-	TRBV10-3	few
CASSYVAGTDSNQPQHF	TGTGCCAGCAGTTACGTCGCGGGGACAGATAGCAATCAGCCCCAGCATTTT	TRBJ1-5	TRBD1	TRBV6-5	-
CASSLGFGDLYNEQFF	TGTGCCAGCAGCTTAGGTTTCGGGGACTTGTACAATGAGCAGTTCTTC	TRBJ2-1	-	TRBV7-8	few
CASSLDQNGYNEQFF	TGTGCCAGCAGTCTTGACCAAAACGGCTACAATGAGCAGTTCTTC	TRBJ2-1	-	TRBV12-3/TRBV12-4	few
CASSLGDSPKIFTEAFF	TGTGCCAGCAGCTTAGGGGACAGCCCTAAAATTTTCACTGAAGCTTTCTTT	TRBJ1-1	TRBD1	TRBV7-8	-
CATSDWGHQETQYF	TGTGCCACCAGTGATTGGGGCCACCAAGAGACCCAGTACTTC	TRBJ2-5	-	TRBV24-1	many
CASNIPAYEQYF	TGTGCCAGCAATATTCCCGCCTACGAGCAGTACTTC	TRBJ2-7	-	TRBV6-2/TRBV6-3	few
CSARDPLAVSNEQFF	TGCAGTGCTAGAGACCCATTAGCGGTATCCAATGAGCAGTTCTTC	TRBJ2-1	-	TRBV20-1	few
CASSFGGTVKNIQYF	TGTGCCAGCAGTTTCGGGGGGACGGTCAAAAACATTCAGTACTTC	TRBJ2-4	TRBD2	TRBV12-3/TRBV12-4	few
CASSLNPADEKLFF	TGCGCCAGCAGCTTGAACCCCGCGGACGAAAAACTGTTTTTT	TRBJ1-4	-	TRBV5-1	-
CASSSTGWGPGELFF	TGTGCCAGCAGTAGTACAGGGTGGGGCCCCGGGGAGCTGTTTTTT	TRBJ2-2	-	TRBV2	few
CASSLPPPGGAGTDTQYF	TGCGCCAGCAGCTTGCCCCCCCCCGGGGGGGCCGGAACAGATACGCAGTATTTT	TRBJ2-3	TRBD2	TRBV5-1	few
CASSARAGRLNNEQFF	TGTGCCAGCAGCGCACGCGCGGGACGCTTAAACAATGAGCAGTTCTTC	TRBJ2-1	-	TRBV7-2	many